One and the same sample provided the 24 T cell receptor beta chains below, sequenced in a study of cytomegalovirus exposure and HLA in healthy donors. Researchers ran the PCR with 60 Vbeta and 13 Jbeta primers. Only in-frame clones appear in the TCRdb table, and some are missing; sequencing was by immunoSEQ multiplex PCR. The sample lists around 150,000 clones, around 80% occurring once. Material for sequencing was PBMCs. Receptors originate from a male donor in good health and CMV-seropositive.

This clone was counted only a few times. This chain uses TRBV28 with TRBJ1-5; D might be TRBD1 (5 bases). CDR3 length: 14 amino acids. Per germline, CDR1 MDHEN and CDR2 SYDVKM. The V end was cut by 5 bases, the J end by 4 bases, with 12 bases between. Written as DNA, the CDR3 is TGTGCCAGCAGTCATAGACAGAATAATCAGCCCCAGCATTTT. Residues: CASSHRQNNQPQHF.

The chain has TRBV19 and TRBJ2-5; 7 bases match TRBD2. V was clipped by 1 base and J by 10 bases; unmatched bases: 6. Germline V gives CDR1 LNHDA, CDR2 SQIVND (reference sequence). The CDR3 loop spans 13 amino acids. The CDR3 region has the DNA TGTGCCAGTAGTATAGCAAAAGGGGAGGGCCAGTACTTC. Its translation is CASSIAKGEGQYF.

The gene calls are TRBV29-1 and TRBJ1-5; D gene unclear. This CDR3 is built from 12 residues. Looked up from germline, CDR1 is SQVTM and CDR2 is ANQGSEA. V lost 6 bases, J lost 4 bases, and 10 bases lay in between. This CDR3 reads CSVAWENQPQHF. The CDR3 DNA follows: TGCAGCGTGGCTTGGGAGAATCAGCCCCAGCATTTT. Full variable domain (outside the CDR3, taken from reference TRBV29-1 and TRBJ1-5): SAVISQKPSRDICQRGTSLTIQCQVDSQVTMMFWYRQQPGQSLTLIATANQGSEATYESGFVIDKFPISRPNLTFSTLTVSNMSPEDSSIYLCSVAWENQPQHFGDGTRLSIL.

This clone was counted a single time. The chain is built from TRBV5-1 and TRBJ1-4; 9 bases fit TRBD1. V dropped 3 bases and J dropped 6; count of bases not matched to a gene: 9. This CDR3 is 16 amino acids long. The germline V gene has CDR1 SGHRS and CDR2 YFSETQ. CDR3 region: CASSSGTGNAYEKLFF. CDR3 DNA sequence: TGCGCCAGCAGCTCAGGGACAGGGAATGCCTATGAAAAACTGTTTTTT.

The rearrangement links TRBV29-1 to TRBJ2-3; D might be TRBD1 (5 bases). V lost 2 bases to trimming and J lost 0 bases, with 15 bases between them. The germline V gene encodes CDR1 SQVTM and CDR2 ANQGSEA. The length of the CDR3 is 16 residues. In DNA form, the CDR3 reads TGCAGCGTTGAATTCCGGCAGGGTACTAGCACAGATACGCAGTATTTT. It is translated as CSVEFRQGTSTDTQYF.

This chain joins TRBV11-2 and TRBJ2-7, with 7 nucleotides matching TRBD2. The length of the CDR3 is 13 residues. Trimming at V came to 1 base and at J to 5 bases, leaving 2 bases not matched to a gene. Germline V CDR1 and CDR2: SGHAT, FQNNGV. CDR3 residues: CASSLGTSDEQYF. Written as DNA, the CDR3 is TGTGCCAGCAGCTTAGGAACTAGCGACGAGCAGTACTTC.

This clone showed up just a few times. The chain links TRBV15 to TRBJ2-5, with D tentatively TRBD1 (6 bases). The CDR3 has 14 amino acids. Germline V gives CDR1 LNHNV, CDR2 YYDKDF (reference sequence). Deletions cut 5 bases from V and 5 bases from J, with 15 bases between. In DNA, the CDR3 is TGTGCCACCAGCGCCCACAGGGAGATGGAGACCCAGTACTTC. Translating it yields CATSAHREMETQYF.

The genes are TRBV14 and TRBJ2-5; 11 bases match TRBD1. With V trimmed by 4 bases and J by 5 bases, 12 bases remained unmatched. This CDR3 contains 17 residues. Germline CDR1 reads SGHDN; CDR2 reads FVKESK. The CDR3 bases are TGTGCCAGCAGCCTACGGGACAGGGGGGCTTTTCTGGAGACCCAGTACTTC. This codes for CASSLRDRGAFLETQYF. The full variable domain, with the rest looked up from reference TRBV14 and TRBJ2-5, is EAGVTQFPSHSVIEKGQTVTLRCDPISGHDNLYWYRRVMGKEIKFLLHFVKESKQDESGMPNNRFLAERTGGTYSTLKVQPAELEDSGVYFCASSLRDRGAFLETQYFGPGTRLLVL.

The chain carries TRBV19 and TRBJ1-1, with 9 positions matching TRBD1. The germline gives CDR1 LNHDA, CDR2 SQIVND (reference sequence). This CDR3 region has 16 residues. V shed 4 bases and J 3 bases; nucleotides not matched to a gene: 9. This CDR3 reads CASSTPTGGYDTEAFF. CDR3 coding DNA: TGTGCCAGTAGTACCCCCACAGGGGGCTACGACACTGAAGCTTTCTTT.

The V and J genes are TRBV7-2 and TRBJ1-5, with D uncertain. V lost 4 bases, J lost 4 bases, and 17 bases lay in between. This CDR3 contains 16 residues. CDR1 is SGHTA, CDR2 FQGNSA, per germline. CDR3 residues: CASSSRVGATNQPQHF. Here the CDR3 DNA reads TGTGCCAGCAGCTCCCGGGTGGGAGCAACAAATCAGCCCCAGCATTTT.

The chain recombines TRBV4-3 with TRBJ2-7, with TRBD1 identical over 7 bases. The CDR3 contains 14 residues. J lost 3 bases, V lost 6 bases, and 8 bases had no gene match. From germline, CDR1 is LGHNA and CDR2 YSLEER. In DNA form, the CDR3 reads TGCGCCAGCAGACCCGGGACAGCCGACTACGAGCAGTACTTC. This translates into CASRPGTADYEQYF.

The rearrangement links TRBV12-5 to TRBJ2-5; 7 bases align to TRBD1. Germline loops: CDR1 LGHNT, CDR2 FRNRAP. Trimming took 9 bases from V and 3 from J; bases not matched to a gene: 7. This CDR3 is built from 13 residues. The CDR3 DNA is TGTGCTAGCGGTAAAGGGACAGAAGAGACCCAGTACTTC. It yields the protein CASGKGTEETQYF.

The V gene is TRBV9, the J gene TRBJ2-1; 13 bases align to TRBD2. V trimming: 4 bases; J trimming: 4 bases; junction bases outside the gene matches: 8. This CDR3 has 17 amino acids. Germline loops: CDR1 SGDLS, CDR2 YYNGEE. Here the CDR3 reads CASSLRTSGSRYNEQFF. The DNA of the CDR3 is TGTGCCAGCAGCCTCCGGACTAGCGGGAGCAGGTACAATGAGCAGTTCTTC.

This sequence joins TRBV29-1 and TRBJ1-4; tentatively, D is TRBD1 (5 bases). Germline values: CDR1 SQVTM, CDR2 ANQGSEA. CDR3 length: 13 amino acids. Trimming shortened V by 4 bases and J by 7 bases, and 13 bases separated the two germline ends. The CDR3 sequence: CSVVGTEGEKLFF. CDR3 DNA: TGCAGCGTTGTTGGGACTGAAGGTGAAAAACTGTTTTTT.

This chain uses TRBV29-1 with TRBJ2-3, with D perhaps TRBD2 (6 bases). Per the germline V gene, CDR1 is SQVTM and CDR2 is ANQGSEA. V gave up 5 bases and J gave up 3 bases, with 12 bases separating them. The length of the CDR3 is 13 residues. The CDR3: CSVTGVGTDTQYF. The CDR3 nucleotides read TGCAGCGTTACGGGAGTGGGTACAGATACGCAGTATTTT.

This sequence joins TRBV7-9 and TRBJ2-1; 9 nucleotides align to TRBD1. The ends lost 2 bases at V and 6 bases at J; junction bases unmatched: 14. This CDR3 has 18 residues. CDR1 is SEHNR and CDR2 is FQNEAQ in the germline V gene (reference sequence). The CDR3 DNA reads TGTGCCAGCAGCTTAAGTGCGATGGGGGGACAGGGCCTCAATGAGCAGTTCTTC. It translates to CASSLSAMGGQGLNEQFF. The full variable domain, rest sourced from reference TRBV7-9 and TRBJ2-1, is DTGVSQNPRHKITKRGQNVTFRCDPISEHNRLYWYRQTLGQGPEFLTYFQNEAQLEKSRLLSDRFSAERPKGSFSTLEIQRTEQGDSAMYLCASSLSAMGGQGLNEQFFGPGTRLTVL.

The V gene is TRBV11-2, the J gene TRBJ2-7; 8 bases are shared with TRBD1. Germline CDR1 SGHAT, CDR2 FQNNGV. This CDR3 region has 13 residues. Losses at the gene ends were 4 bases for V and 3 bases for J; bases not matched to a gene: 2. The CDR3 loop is CASSSGQVYEQYF. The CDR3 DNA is TGTGCCAGCAGCTCGGGACAGGTCTACGAGCAGTACTTC.

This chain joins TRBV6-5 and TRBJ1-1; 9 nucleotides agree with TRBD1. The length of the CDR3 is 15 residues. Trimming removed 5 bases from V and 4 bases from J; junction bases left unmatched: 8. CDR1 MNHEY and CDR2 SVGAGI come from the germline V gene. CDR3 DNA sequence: TGTGCCAGCAGTAAGGGACAGGGCGATGGCACTGAAGCTTTCTTT. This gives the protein CASSKGQGDGTEAFF.

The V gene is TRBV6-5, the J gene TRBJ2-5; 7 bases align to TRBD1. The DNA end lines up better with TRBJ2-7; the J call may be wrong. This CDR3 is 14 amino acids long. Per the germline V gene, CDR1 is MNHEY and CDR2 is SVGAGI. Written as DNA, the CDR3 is TGTGCCAGCAGAAGATCAGGGGGAATCTACGAGCAGTACTTC. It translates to CASRRSGGIYEQYF.

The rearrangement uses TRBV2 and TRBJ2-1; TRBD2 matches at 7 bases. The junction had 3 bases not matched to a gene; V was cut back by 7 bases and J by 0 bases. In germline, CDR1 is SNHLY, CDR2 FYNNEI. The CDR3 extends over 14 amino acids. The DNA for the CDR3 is TGTGCCAGCACACGCGGGAGCTCCTACAATGAGCAGTTCTTC. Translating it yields CASTRGSSYNEQFF.

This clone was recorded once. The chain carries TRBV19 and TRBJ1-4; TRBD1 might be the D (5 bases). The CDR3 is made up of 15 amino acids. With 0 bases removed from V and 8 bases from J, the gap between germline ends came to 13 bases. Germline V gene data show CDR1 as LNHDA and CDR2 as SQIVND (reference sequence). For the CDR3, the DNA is TGTGCCAGTAGTATAGACAGGGCTCAATGGGAAAAACTGTTTTTT. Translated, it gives CASSIDRAQWEKLFF. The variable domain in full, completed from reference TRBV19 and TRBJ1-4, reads DGGITQSPKYLFRKEGQNVTLSCEQNLNHDAMYWYRQDPGQGLRLIYYSQIVNDFQKGDIAEGYSVSREKKESFPLTVTSAQKNPTAFYLCASSIDRAQWEKLFFGSGTQLSVL.

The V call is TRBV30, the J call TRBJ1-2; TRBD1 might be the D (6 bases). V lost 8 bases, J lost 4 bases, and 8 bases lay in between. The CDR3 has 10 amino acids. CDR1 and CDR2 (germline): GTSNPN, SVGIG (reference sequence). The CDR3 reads CARGGYGYTF. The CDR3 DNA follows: TGTGCCCGAGGGGGCTATGGCTACACCTTC.

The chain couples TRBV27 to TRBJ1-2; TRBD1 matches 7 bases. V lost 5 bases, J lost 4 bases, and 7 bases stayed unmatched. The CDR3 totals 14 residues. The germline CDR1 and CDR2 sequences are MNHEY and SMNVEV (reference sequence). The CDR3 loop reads CASSVRGRGYGYTF. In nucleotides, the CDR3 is TGTGCCAGCAGTGTGAGGGGGCGCGGCTATGGCTACACCTTC.

CDR3 region: CASGLVGLNTEAFF. In nucleotides, the CDR3 is TGTGCTAGTGGTTTGGTGGGGCTCAACACTGAAGCTTTCTTT. V usage is TRBV12-5 and J usage is TRBJ1-1, with D possibly being TRBD1 (5 bases). The CDR3 length is 14 residues. The V end lost 0 bases, the J end lost 2 bases, and 7 bases lay between the germline ends. CDR1 LGHNT and CDR2 FRNRAP come from the germline V gene.